This is a list of T cell receptor beta chains from one sample in a study of T-cell memory formation after mild COVID-19. TCRdb recomputed calls from the 5' RACE reads with MiXCR, one row per CDR3 protein. The sample lists 80,000 to 95,000 distinct CDR3 sequences, approximately 23% occurring once. Sequenced input: PBMCs or a T cell subset sorted from them (not recorded which). These receptors originate from a man between 18 and 35 years old who had mild COVID-19 (a few samples of this study predate the infection). Cell type and time point are not known. Both conserved end residues are part of each CDR3. The D gene is left open where the match is weak. The size of a clone is reported for some rows only, either as once, few or many, or as a class for expanded clones.

.	few	TRBV6-2/TRBV6-3	TRBJ2-1	TGTGCCAGCAGTTCCGGGGCCTACTCCTACAATGAGCAGTTCTTC	CASSSGAYSYNEQFF
.	few	TRBV25-1	TRBJ1-1	TGTGCCAGCAGTGTAGGGTACACTGAAGCTTTCTTT	CASSVGYTEAFF
.	few	TRBV11-2	TRBJ1-2	TGTGCCAGCAGCTTATATCGGGGGTTGGAGGTTTATGGCTACACCTTC	CASSLYRGLEVYGYTF
TRBD2	.	TRBV10-3	TRBJ2-5	TGTGCCATCAGGGGTAGCGGGGTATGGGAGACCCAGTACTTC	CAIRGSGVWETQYF
TRBD1	few	TRBV9	TRBJ2-7	TGTGCCAGCAGCCCGTCGGGTGACAGGGACTACGAGCAGTACTTC	CASSPSGDRDYEQYF
.	.	TRBV29-1	TRBJ2-3	TGCAGCGTTGCAGCGGAACAAGGGGATACGCAGTATTTT	CSVAAEQGDTQYF
TRBD2	many	TRBV20-1	TRBJ2-3	TGCAGTGCTAGAGATATAGCTAGCGGGGATGCAGATACGCAGTATTTT	CSARDIASGDADTQYF
TRBD2	few	TRBV7-2	TRBJ2-3	TGTGCCAGCAGCTTAGCTAGCGGGGGTTCCTCTAGCACAGATACGCAGTATTTT	CASSLASGGSSSTDTQYF
.	few	TRBV11-2	TRBJ2-1	TGTGCCAGCACGAGACTAGAGAGCTCCTACAATGAGCAGTTCTTC	CASTRLESSYNEQFF
.	few	TRBV5-1	TRBJ2-1	TGCGCCAGCAGCTTGCCCCGGGCAGGGAGCTCCTACAATGAGCAGTTCTTC	CASSLPRAGSSYNEQFF
.	.	TRBV5-1	TRBJ2-7	TGCGCCAGCAGCTTGGGAGGACTTCTCCCCTCCTACGAGCAGTACTTC	CASSLGGLLPSYEQYF
.	.	TRBV4-1	TRBJ1-5	TGCGCCAGCAGCCAAGGCGGGCAGGGGAGAAATCAGCCCCAGCATTTT	CASSQGGQGRNQPQHF
.	few	TRBV7-9	TRBJ2-3	TGTGCCAGCACCCTAGGCACAGATACGCAGTATTTT	CASTLGTDTQYF
.	few	TRBV7-9	TRBJ1-1	TGTGCCAGCAGCTTAGGGCGGGGGGGTGAAGCTTTCTTT	CASSLGRGGEAFF
TRBD1	.	TRBV27	TRBJ1-4	TGTGCCAGCAAAGGGGGCGAAGAAAAACTGTTTTTT	CASKGGEEKLFF
.	few	TRBV7-2	TRBJ2-1	TGTGCCAGCAGCTTGTCTGTAGCAGGCAATGAGCAGTTCTTC	CASSLSVAGNEQFF
TRBD1	.	TRBV6-2/TRBV6-3	TRBJ1-2	TGTGCCAGCAGCTTGGACAGGGGAAACTATGGCTACACCTTC	CASSLDRGNYGYTF
TRBD1	once	TRBV7-2	TRBJ1-1	TGTGCCAGCAGCTGGACAGGGAACGCTGAAGCTTTCTTT	CASSWTGNAEAFF
.	.	TRBV7-6	TRBJ1-4	TGTGCCAGCAGCTCGAGGGGGGCGTTTGCTAATGAAAAACTGTTTTTT	CASSSRGAFANEKLFF
TRBD2	.	TRBV9	TRBJ2-1	TGTGCCAGCAGCGTGGGGACTAGTGCATACAATGAGCAGTTCTTC	CASSVGTSAYNEQFF
.	.	TRBV7-9	TRBJ1-2	TGTGCCAGCAGCTCGTACAGGGTGGAGTATGGCTACACCTTC	CASSSYRVEYGYTF
TRBD2	.	TRBV4-1	TRBJ2-3	TGCGCCAGCAGTCTCCGGACTAGCGGGAGCACAGATACGCAGTATTTT	CASSLRTSGSTDTQYF
TRBD1	.	TRBV7-8	TRBJ2-3	TGTGCCAGCAGCTTAGGACAGGGAAGCACAGATACGCAGTATTTT	CASSLGQGSTDTQYF
.	few	TRBV7-9	TRBJ1-1	TGTGCCAGCAGCCCCGGCTGGGGCCTGAACACTGAAGCTTTCTTT	CASSPGWGLNTEAFF
.	.	TRBV6-6	TRBJ2-7	TGTGCCAGCAGTTACTTGGGTGGGTCCTACGAGCAGTACTTC	CASSYLGGSYEQYF
TRBD1	.	TRBV5-1	TRBJ2-1	TGCGCCAGCAGCCCATCCGGGACAGCCAATGAGCAGTTCTTC	CASSPSGTANEQFF
.	.	TRBV4-2	TRBJ1-6	TGTGCCAGCAGCCAAGAGGACGGGTCGACCCAGTCACCCCTCCACTTT	CASSQEDGSTQSPLHF
TRBD2	.	TRBV7-2	TRBJ2-1	TGTGCCAGCAGCCGACCCGGGACTAGCGATGAGCAGTTCTTC	CASSRPGTSDEQFF
TRBD1	.	TRBV24-1	TRBJ1-2	TGTGCCACCAGTGATTCGGACAGGGCCTATGGCTACACCTTC	CATSDSDRAYGYTF
.	.	TRBV27	TRBJ1-2	TGTGCCAGCAGTTCCAGTCCCTATGGCTACACCTTC	CASSSSPYGYTF
.	few	TRBV7-3	TRBJ2-5	TGTGCCAGCAGCTTAACCCCACAGCCCGGAGAGACCCAGTACTTC	CASSLTPQPGETQYF
.	many	TRBV15	TRBJ1-5	TGTGCCACCAGCAGAGATTGGGCAGGGAATCAGCCCCAGCATTTT	CATSRDWAGNQPQHF
.	few	TRBV7-2	TRBJ2-1	TGTGCCAGCCTCCACGGTGCTGAGCAGTTCTTC	CASLHGAEQFF
.	few	TRBV6-5	TRBJ2-7	TGTGCCAGCAGTTATGTTGTCACGGGCGAGCAGTACTTC	CASSYVVTGEQYF
.	many	TRBV7-9	TRBJ2-3	TGTGCCAGCAGCTTATATGGGGGGGCCGCAGATACGCAGTATTTT	CASSLYGGAADTQYF
.	few	TRBV29-1	TRBJ1-1	TGCAGCGCTCGGAACACTGAAGCTTTCTTT	CSARNTEAFF
TRBD1	.	TRBV3-1	TRBJ1-2	TGTGCCAGCAGCTCCAGCACCCGGACAGGGTGGGGCTACACCTTC	CASSSSTRTGWGYTF
.	many	TRBV14	TRBJ1-1	TGTGCCAGCAGCCAAGGGGGCGCCTTAAACACTGAAGCTTTCTTT	CASSQGGALNTEAFF
.	once	TRBV6-2/TRBV6-3	TRBJ1-1	TGTGCCAGCAGTGCGACAGGACAGAACACTGAAGCTTTCTTT	CASSATGQNTEAFF
.	few	TRBV19	TRBJ2-1	TGTGCCAGTAGTATTGGTGGGGTGAGGAATGAGCAGTTCTTC	CASSIGGVRNEQFF
.	.	TRBV4-2	TRBJ1-2	TGTGCCAGCAGCCAATTGGACAGCGACTATGGCTACACCTTC	CASSQLDSDYGYTF
.	.	TRBV12-3/TRBV12-4	TRBJ2-2	TGTGCCAGCCGACCCACCGCAGCCGGTTGGATCCAAGCCGGGGAGCTGTTTTTT	CASRPTAAGWIQAGELFF
TRBD1	few	TRBV29-1	TRBJ1-1	TGCAGCGGCCTCAGGGGGAGCGAAGCTTTCTTT	CSGLRGSEAFF
.	.	TRBV2	TRBJ2-4	TGTGCCAGCAGTGAAGCATTTCGGCAGTGGAGATGGTTC	CASSEAFRQWRWF
.	few	TRBV7-8	TRBJ2-2	TGTGCCAGCAGCTTAAGTCGGATCAGAAGGGAGCTGTTTTTT	CASSLSRIRRELFF
TRBD1	.	TRBV12-3/TRBV12-4	TRBJ1-2	TGTGCCAGCAGCCACGGGACAGGGAACTATGGCTACACCTTC	CASSHGTGNYGYTF
.	.	TRBV20-1	TRBJ1-2	TGCAGCGGCGTCGTGGACCGCGATTACGATGGCTACACCTTC	CSGVVDRDYDGYTF
TRBD2	few	TRBV29-1	TRBJ2-1	TGCAGCGTTGAAGATACCGGGGGGACCTACAATGAGCAGTTCTTC	CSVEDTGGTYNEQFF
.	many	TRBV24-1	TRBJ2-3	TGTGCCACCAGTGATTTTAGCACAGATACGCAGTATTTT	CATSDFSTDTQYF
.	.	TRBV5-1	TRBJ2-7	TGCGCCAGCTCCCCGCCGGGATATTACGAGCAGTACTTC	CASSPPGYYEQYF
.	medium-sized	TRBV29-1	TRBJ1-1	TGCAGCGTTGATGCGGGCAACGCTGAAGCTTTCTTT	CSVDAGNAEAFF
.	few	TRBV4-3	TRBJ2-3	TGCGCCAGCAGCCAAGATTCCGGGGGGCTGAATACGCAGTATTTT	CASSQDSGGLNTQYF
.	.	TRBV7-9	TRBJ1-1	TGTGCCAGCAGCTCCCGGTTAGGGAACACTGAAGCTTTCTTT	CASSSRLGNTEAFF
TRBD2	many	TRBV4-2	TRBJ2-5	TGTGCCAGCAGCCAAGAACTAGCGGGGGGAGTTGAAGAGACCCAGTACTTC	CASSQELAGGVEETQYF
.	few	TRBV7-8	TRBJ2-7	TGTGCCAGCAGCCCCCTGAGCGGGTCCTACGAGCAGTACTTC	CASSPLSGSYEQYF
.	.	TRBV6-5	TRBJ2-4	TGTGCCAGCAGTTACTCAGTGGGCGACATTCAGTACTTC	CASSYSVGDIQYF
.	few	TRBV7-6	TRBJ2-1	TGTGCCAGCAGCTTAGGGGGACTGAACAATGAGCAGTTCTTC	CASSLGGLNNEQFF
.	.	TRBV4-2	TRBJ1-2	TGTGCCAGCAGCCAAGTTTCACCGACCAACTATGGCTACACCTTC	CASSQVSPTNYGYTF
.	.	TRBV7-9	TRBJ1-2	TGTGCCAGCACCAGCGCCTGGGGTGGCTACACCTTC	CASTSAWGGYTF